This entry concerns a single T cell receptor (beta chain). Its antigen is still unknown. The junction does not match germline at one end; this may be a read error. These data originate in a study of tumor and adjacent non-tumor tissue in lung cancer. Study details: Stage I to III disease affected 10 men and 4 or 5 women aged roughly 31 to 76. Samples averaged roughly 4.3 million productive TCRbeta reads each. Study-level results: Higher tumor TCR diversity was associated with shorter survival.

The template was RNA from unsorted bulk tissue. TCRbeta libraries were built with three rounds of nested PCR, modified from ARM-PCR. TCRdb reprocessed the multiplex PCR reads via MiXCR and lists one record per CDR3 protein. The sample records 60,000 to 85,000 distinct CDR3 sequences, roughly 80% being singletons. The CDR3 is 14 amino acids. The germline V gene encodes CDR1 SGHAT and CDR2 FQNNGV. Sequencing used lung tumor tissue. This chain connects TRBV11-2 to TRBJ2-5; D ambiguous. This clonotype was obtained from a woman aged 45-65 years with non-small cell lung cancer. The CDR3 region is CASNLDGIQETQYF. CDR3 in DNA: TGTGCCAGCAACTTAGACGGAATTCAAGAGACCCAGTACTTC.